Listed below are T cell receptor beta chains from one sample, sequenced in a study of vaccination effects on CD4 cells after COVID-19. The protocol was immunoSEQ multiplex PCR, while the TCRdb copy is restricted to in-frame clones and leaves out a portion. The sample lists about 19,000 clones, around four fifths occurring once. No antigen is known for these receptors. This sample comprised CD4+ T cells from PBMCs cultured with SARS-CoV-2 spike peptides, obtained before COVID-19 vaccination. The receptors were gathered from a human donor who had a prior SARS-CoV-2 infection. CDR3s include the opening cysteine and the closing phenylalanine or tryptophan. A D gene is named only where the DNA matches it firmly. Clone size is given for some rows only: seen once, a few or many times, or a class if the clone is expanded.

CDR3 DNA: TGCACCAGCAGCCAAGACGCAGGGCGGACTGAAGCTTTCTTT
CDR3 protein: CTSSQDAGRTEAFF
D gene: -
V gene: TRBV1
clone size: -
J gene: TRBJ1-1

CDR3 DNA: TGTGCCAGCAGCTTAGGGCACACCGATGAAGCTTTCTTT
CDR3 protein: CASSLGHTDEAFF
D gene: -
V gene: TRBV7-2
clone size: -
J gene: TRBJ1-1

CDR3 DNA: TGTGCCAGCAGCCAAGGGGGAGCAGGGCGCACTGAAGCTTTCTTT
CDR3 protein: CASSQGGAGRTEAFF
D gene: -
V gene: TRBV2
clone size: -
J gene: TRBJ1-1

CDR3 DNA: TGTGCCAGCAATCCGGTATATAGCAATCAGCCCCAGCATTTT
CDR3 protein: CASNPVYSNQPQHF
D gene: -
V gene: TRBV6-5
clone size: -
J gene: TRBJ1-5

CDR3 DNA: TGTGCCAGTAGTATAAGGGACAGAGAAGCTTTCTTT
CDR3 protein: CASSIRDREAFF
D gene: TRBD1
V gene: TRBV19
clone size: once
J gene: TRBJ1-1

CDR3 DNA: TGTGCCACCAGTGAGGGGTACTATGGCTACACCTTC
CDR3 protein: CATSEGYYGYTF
D gene: -
V gene: TRBV24-1
clone size: -
J gene: TRBJ1-2

CDR3 DNA: TGTGCCACCAGCGCTGACAGGGGCTTAGGGAATTCACCCCTCCACTTT
CDR3 protein: CATSADRGLGNSPLHF
D gene: TRBD1
V gene: TRBV15
clone size: few
J gene: TRBJ1-6

CDR3 DNA: TGTGCCAGTAGGGGGACAGACAATAACTATGGCTACACCTTC
CDR3 protein: CASRGTDNNYGYTF
D gene: TRBD1
V gene: TRBV19
clone size: -
J gene: TRBJ1-2

CDR3 DNA: TGTGCCAGCAGTGAATGGGCTGGGGTTCGCTACGAGCAGTACTTC
CDR3 protein: CASSEWAGVRYEQYF
D gene: -
V gene: TRBV25-1
clone size: -
J gene: TRBJ2-7

CDR3 DNA: TGCGCCAGCAGCCAAGTCAGCGGGAGAAATGAGCAGTTCTTC
CDR3 protein: CASSQVSGRNEQFF
D gene: TRBD2
V gene: TRBV4-3
clone size: -
J gene: TRBJ2-1

CDR3 DNA: TGCGCCAGCAGCACAGAAACTTACAATGAGCAGTTCTTC
CDR3 protein: CASSTETYNEQFF
D gene: -
V gene: TRBV5-1
clone size: -
J gene: TRBJ2-1

CDR3 DNA: TGTGCCAGCAGCGGACGACTGGGACTAGCGGGAGACTCTGGGGCCAACGTCCTGACTTTC
CDR3 protein: CASSGRLGLAGDSGANVLTF
D gene: TRBD2
V gene: TRBV7-8
clone size: -
J gene: TRBJ2-6

CDR3 DNA: TGTGCTAGCAGCTTAGAGGGACCACCCCCGATGGACACCGGGGAGCTGTTTTTT
CDR3 protein: CASSLEGPPPMDTGELFF
D gene: -
V gene: TRBV7-7
clone size: -
J gene: TRBJ2-2

CDR3 DNA: TGTGCCAGCAGTGAAGTCTTGCGACCAGATACGCAGTATTTT
CDR3 protein: CASSEVLRPDTQYF
D gene: -
V gene: TRBV6-1
clone size: -
J gene: TRBJ2-3

CDR3 DNA: TGTGCCAGCAGCCAAGGAAAGCGGTTCTCCGAGCAGTTCTTC
CDR3 protein: CASSQGKRFSEQFF
D gene: -
V gene: TRBV14
clone size: -
J gene: TRBJ2-1

CDR3 DNA: TGTGCCAGCAGCTTCCTCGGAGGAGCGAACACTGAAGCTTTCTTT
CDR3 protein: CASSFLGGANTEAFF
D gene: -
V gene: TRBV7-2
clone size: -
J gene: TRBJ1-1

CDR3 DNA: TGTGCCAGTAGTAGCATAATCATCTCTGGAAACACCATATATTTT
CDR3 protein: CASSSIIISGNTIYF
D gene: -
V gene: TRBV19
clone size: medium-sized
J gene: TRBJ1-3

CDR3 DNA: TGCGCCAGCAGCTTGGGAGGACAGGGGGGCTACACCTTC
CDR3 protein: CASSLGGQGGYTF
D gene: TRBD1
V gene: TRBV5-1
clone size: -
J gene: TRBJ1-2

CDR3 DNA: TGTGCCAGCAGTCTGGACCCTTACAATGAGCAGTTCTTC
CDR3 protein: CASSLDPYNEQFF
D gene: -
V gene: TRBV28
clone size: -
J gene: TRBJ2-1

CDR3 DNA: TGCGCCAGCAGCTGGACTAGCGGGAGTTTCAATGAGCAGTTCTTC
CDR3 protein: CASSWTSGSFNEQFF
D gene: TRBD2
V gene: TRBV5-1
clone size: -
J gene: TRBJ2-1

CDR3 DNA: TGTGCCAGCAGCTTGTCCTCAGAACAGCCCCAGCATTTT
CDR3 protein: CASSLSSEQPQHF
D gene: -
V gene: TRBV7-2
clone size: -
J gene: TRBJ1-5

CDR3 DNA: TGTGCCAGCGGCCCGACAGGTGTTGATGGCTACACCTTC
CDR3 protein: CASGPTGVDGYTF
D gene: -
V gene: TRBV5-4
clone size: -
J gene: TRBJ1-2

CDR3 DNA: TGTGCCAGCAGCGCGGGGAGGGCAGTACTTCAGCCCCAGCATTTT
CDR3 protein: CASSAGRAVLQPQHF
D gene: -
V gene: TRBV9
clone size: -
J gene: TRBJ1-5

CDR3 DNA: TGTGCCTGGAGTGTTTCGTCGAGCTATGGCTACACCTTC
CDR3 protein: CAWSVSSSYGYTF
D gene: -
V gene: TRBV30
clone size: medium-sized
J gene: TRBJ1-2

CDR3 DNA: TGTGCCAGCAATCGGGACCCTACTAACACAGATACGCAGTATTTT
CDR3 protein: CASNRDPTNTDTQYF
D gene: -
V gene: TRBV19
clone size: -
J gene: TRBJ2-3

CDR3 DNA: TGCGCCAGCAGCTTGGTTTTCGGAGCGAACACTGAAGCTTTCTTT
CDR3 protein: CASSLVFGANTEAFF
D gene: -
V gene: TRBV5-1
clone size: -
J gene: TRBJ1-1

CDR3 DNA: TGTGCCAGCTCCCTTGGATCGGAAAACTCTGGGGCCAACGTCCTGACTTTC
CDR3 protein: CASSLGSENSGANVLTF
D gene: -
V gene: TRBV18
clone size: -
J gene: TRBJ2-6

CDR3 DNA: TGTGCCAGCAGTATGGACAGGCCCTACTCTGGAAACACCATATATTTT
CDR3 protein: CASSMDRPYSGNTIYF
D gene: TRBD1
V gene: TRBV27
clone size: -
J gene: TRBJ1-3

CDR3 DNA: TGTGCCAGCTCGGCCAGGACAAGGCCGAACACCGGGGAGCTGTTTTTT
CDR3 protein: CASSARTRPNTGELFF
D gene: -
V gene: TRBV18
clone size: -
J gene: TRBJ2-2

CDR3 DNA: TGTGCCAGCAGGTTGGGGGGGAAATGGAACTATGGCTACACCTTC
CDR3 protein: CASRLGGKWNYGYTF
D gene: -
V gene: TRBV6-5
clone size: -
J gene: TRBJ1-2

CDR3 DNA: TGTGCCAGCAGCAGACAGGGGATTACGCCCTACGAGCAGTACTTC
CDR3 protein: CASSRQGITPYEQYF
D gene: TRBD1
V gene: TRBV5-5
clone size: -
J gene: TRBJ2-7

CDR3 DNA: TGTGCCAGCAGTGAGGATAGCGGGAGTCACTATGAGCAGTTCTTC
CDR3 protein: CASSEDSGSHYEQFF
D gene: TRBD2
V gene: TRBV2
clone size: -
J gene: TRBJ2-1

CDR3 DNA: TGCAGTGCTAGTCGGACGGGGGTTGGAATGTGGAGGGAGCCCCAGCATTTT
CDR3 protein: CSASRTGVGMWREPQHF
D gene: -
V gene: TRBV20-1
clone size: few
J gene: TRBJ1-5

CDR3 DNA: TGTGCCTGGGTCAGGGGACACGATGAGACCGGGGAGCTGTTTTTT
CDR3 protein: CAWVRGHDETGELFF
D gene: -
V gene: TRBV30
clone size: -
J gene: TRBJ2-2

CDR3 DNA: TGTGCCAGCAGTTACAACGCGGCCTTGGAGCAGTACTTC
CDR3 protein: CASSYNAALEQYF
D gene: -
V gene: TRBV6-5
clone size: -
J gene: TRBJ2-7

CDR3 DNA: TGTGCCAGCAGTTGGGTGCTCGGCGGAGGGAATGAGCAGTTCTTC
CDR3 protein: CASSWVLGGGNEQFF
D gene: -
V gene: TRBV6-5
clone size: few
J gene: TRBJ2-1

CDR3 DNA: TGCGCCAGCAGGCCACTATTAGTTGGGAACACTGAAGCTTTCTTT
CDR3 protein: CASRPLLVGNTEAFF
D gene: -
V gene: TRBV4-1
clone size: -
J gene: TRBJ1-1

CDR3 DNA: TGTGCCACCAGTGATGCCCGGGCTTTACTCCGAGATACGCAGTATTTT
CDR3 protein: CATSDARALLRDTQYF
D gene: -
V gene: TRBV24-1
clone size: -
J gene: TRBJ2-3

CDR3 DNA: TGCGCCAGCAGCTTGTTAGTCGGGGATTACAATGAGCAGTTCTTC
CDR3 protein: CASSLLVGDYNEQFF
D gene: -
V gene: TRBV5-1
clone size: -
J gene: TRBJ2-1

CDR3 DNA: TGTGCCAGCAGCTTTCAGGGTTCCGGGGCCAACGTCCTGACTTTC
CDR3 protein: CASSFQGSGANVLTF
D gene: -
V gene: TRBV7-2
clone size: -
J gene: TRBJ2-6

CDR3 DNA: TGCGCCAGCAGCTTCGATCCCTCTAGCACAGATACGCAGTATTTT
CDR3 protein: CASSFDPSSTDTQYF
D gene: -
V gene: TRBV5-1
clone size: -
J gene: TRBJ2-3

CDR3 DNA: TGCGCCAGCAGCCTATACTCAGTCGGGGGTCTTACCTACGAGCAGTACTTC
CDR3 protein: CASSLYSVGGLTYEQYF
D gene: -
V gene: TRBV4-3
clone size: -
J gene: TRBJ2-7

CDR3 DNA: TGTGCCAGCAGCTTATTAGACAGGGGGTTGAGGTACTTC
CDR3 protein: CASSLLDRGLRYF
D gene: TRBD1
V gene: TRBV7-9
clone size: few
J gene: TRBJ2-7

CDR3 DNA: TGTGCCAGCAGTTTCCAGGGTGGAGAGACCCAGTACTTC
CDR3 protein: CASSFQGGETQYF
D gene: -
V gene: TRBV12-3/TRBV12-4
clone size: once
J gene: TRBJ2-5

CDR3 DNA: TGCGCCAGCAGCCAAGTAGGGACAGTAACCTACAATGAGCAGTTCTTC
CDR3 protein: CASSQVGTVTYNEQFF
D gene: TRBD1
V gene: TRBV4-3
clone size: once
J gene: TRBJ2-1

CDR3 DNA: TGCGCCAGCAGCCAAGCCCCGACAGGTGGGCCTTTGAACACTGAAGCTTTCTTT
CDR3 protein: CASSQAPTGGPLNTEAFF
D gene: -
V gene: TRBV4-1
clone size: -
J gene: TRBJ1-1

CDR3 DNA: TGTGCCAGCAGGGAAATGGGTTCACAAAACAATGAGCAGTTCTTC
CDR3 protein: CASREMGSQNNEQFF
D gene: -
V gene: TRBV2
clone size: few
J gene: TRBJ2-1

CDR3 DNA: TGTGCCATCAGTGTTGTGGGGGTAAACACTCTCTACGAGCAGTACTTC
CDR3 protein: CAISVVGVNTLYEQYF
D gene: -
V gene: TRBV10-3
clone size: -
J gene: TRBJ2-7

CDR3 DNA: TGTGCCAGCAGCCGCGGGCGACAGAGCCTGTATGGCTACACCTTC
CDR3 protein: CASSRGRQSLYGYTF
D gene: -
V gene: TRBV7-9
clone size: -
J gene: TRBJ1-2

CDR3 DNA: TGTGCCAGCAGCTCACTCGTCAGTTTGGGTCAGCCCCAGCATTTT
CDR3 protein: CASSSLVSLGQPQHF
D gene: -
V gene: TRBV21-1
clone size: -
J gene: TRBJ1-5

CDR3 DNA: TGTGCCAGCAGCGTTTTCAGCGGGGGAGACGAGCAGTACTTC
CDR3 protein: CASSVFSGGDEQYF
D gene: TRBD2
V gene: TRBV9
clone size: -
J gene: TRBJ2-7

CDR3 DNA: TGTGCCAGCACCCAGCGGGACCCTGGCTACGAGCAGTACTTC
CDR3 protein: CASTQRDPGYEQYF
D gene: TRBD2
V gene: TRBV6-5
clone size: -
J gene: TRBJ2-7